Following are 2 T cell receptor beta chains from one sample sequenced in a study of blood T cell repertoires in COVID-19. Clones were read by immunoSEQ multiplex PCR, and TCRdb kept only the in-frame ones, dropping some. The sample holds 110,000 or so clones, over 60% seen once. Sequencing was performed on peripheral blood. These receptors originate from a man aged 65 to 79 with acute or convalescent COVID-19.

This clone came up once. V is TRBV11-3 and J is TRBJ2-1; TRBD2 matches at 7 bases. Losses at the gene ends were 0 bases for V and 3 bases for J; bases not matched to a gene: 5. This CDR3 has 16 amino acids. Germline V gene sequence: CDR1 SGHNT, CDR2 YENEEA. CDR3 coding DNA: TGTGCCAGCAGCTTAGAGGGCGGGAGACTCTACAATGAGCAGTTCTTC. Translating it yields CASSLEGGRLYNEQFF. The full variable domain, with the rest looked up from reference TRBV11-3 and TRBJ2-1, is EAGVVQSPRYKIIEKKQPVAFWCNPISGHNTLYWYLQNLGQGPELLIRYENEEAVDDSQLPKDRFSAERLKGVDSTLKIQPAELGDSAVYLCASSLEGGRLYNEQFFGPGTRLTVL.

The CDR3 spells CASSVRGGTGELFF. CDR3 nucleotide sequence: TGTGCCAGCAGCGTACGCGGGGGCACCGGGGAGCTGTTTTTT. V gene TRBV7-8 combines with J gene TRBJ2-2; 7 positions agree with TRBD2. The CDR3 sequence is 14 residues long. V trimming: 5 bases; J trimming: 4 bases; junction bases outside the gene matches: 4. Germline V gives CDR1 SGHVS, CDR2 FQNEAQ. The full variable domain, in which reference TRBV7-8 and TRBJ2-2 provide the parts outside the CDR3, is GAGVSQSPRYKVAKRGQDVALRCDPISGHVSLFWYQQALGQGPEFLTYFQNEAQLDKSGLPSDRFFAERPEGSVSTLKIQRTQQEDSAVYLCASSVRGGTGELFFGEGSRLTVL.